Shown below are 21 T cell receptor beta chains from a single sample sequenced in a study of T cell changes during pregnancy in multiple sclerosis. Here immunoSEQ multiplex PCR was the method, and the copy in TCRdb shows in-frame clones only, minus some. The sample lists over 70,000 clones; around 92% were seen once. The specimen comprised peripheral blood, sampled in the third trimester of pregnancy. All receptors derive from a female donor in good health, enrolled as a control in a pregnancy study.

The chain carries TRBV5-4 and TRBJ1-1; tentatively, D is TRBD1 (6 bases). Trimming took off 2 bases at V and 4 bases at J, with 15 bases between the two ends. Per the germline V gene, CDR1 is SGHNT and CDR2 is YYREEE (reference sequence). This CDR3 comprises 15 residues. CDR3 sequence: CASSLGTTDATEAFF. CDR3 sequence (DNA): TGTGCCAGCAGCTTAGGGACAACCGATGCCACTGAAGCTTTCTTT.

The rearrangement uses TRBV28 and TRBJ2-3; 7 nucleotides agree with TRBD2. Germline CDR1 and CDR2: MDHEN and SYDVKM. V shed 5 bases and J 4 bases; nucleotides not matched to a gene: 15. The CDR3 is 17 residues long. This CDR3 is CASSNLGWEGTPDTQYF. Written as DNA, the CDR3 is TGTGCCAGCAGTAACCTAGGGTGGGAGGGGACCCCAGATACGCAGTATTTT.

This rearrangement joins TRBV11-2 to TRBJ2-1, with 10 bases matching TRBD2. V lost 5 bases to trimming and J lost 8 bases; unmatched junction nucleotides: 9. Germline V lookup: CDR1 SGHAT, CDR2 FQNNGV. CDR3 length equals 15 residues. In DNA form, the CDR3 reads TGTGCCAGCAGCCACCCTAGCGGGAGTGGTGATGAGCAGTTCTTC. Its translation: CASSHPSGSGDEQFF.

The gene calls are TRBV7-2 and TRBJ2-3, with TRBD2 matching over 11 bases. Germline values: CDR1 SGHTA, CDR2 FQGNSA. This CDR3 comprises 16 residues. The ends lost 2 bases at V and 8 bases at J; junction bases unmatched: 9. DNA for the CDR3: TGTGCCAGCAGCTTAATTAGCGGGGGGGCACACGTTACGCAGTATTTT. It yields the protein CASSLISGGAHVTQYF.

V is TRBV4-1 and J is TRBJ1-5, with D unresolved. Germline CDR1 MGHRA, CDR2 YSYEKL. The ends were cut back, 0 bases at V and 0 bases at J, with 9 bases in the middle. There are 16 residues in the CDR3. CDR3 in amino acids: CASSQDGGNSNQPQHF. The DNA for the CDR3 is TGCGCCAGCAGCCAAGATGGAGGGAATAGCAATCAGCCCCAGCATTTT.

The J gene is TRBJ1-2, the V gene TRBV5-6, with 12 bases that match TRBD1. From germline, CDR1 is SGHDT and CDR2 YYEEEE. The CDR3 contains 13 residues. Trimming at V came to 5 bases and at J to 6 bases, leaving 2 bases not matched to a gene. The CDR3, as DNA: TGTGCCAGCAGGGGGACAGGGGGCGATGGCTACACCTTC. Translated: CASRGTGGDGYTF.

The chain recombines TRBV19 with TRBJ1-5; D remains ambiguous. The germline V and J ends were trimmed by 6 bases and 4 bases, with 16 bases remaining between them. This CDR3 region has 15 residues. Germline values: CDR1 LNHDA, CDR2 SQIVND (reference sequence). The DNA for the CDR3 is TGTGCCAGTAGAAATAACCGGGGTCGAAATCAGCCCCAGCATTTT. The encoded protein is CASRNNRGRNQPQHF.

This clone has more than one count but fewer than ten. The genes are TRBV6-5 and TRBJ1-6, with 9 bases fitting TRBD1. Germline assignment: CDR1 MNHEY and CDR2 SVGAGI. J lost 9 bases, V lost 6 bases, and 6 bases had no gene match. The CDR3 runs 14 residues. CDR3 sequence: CASRPDRGVSPLHF. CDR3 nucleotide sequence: TGTGCCAGCAGACCGGACAGGGGTGTTTCACCCCTCCACTTT.

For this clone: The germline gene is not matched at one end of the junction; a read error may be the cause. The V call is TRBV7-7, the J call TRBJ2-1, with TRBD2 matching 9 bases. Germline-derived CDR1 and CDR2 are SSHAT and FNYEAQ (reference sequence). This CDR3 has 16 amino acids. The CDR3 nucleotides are TGTGCTAGCAGCTTAGGACTAGCGCGTTCCTACAATGAGCAGTTCTTC. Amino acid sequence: CASSLGLARSYNEQFF. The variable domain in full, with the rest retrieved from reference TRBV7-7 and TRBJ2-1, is GAGVSQSPRYKVTKRGQDVTLRCDPISSHATLYWYQQALGQGPEFLTYFNYEAQPDKSGLPSDRFSAERPEGSISTLTIQRTEQRDSAMYRCASSLGLARSYNEQFFGPGTRLTVL.

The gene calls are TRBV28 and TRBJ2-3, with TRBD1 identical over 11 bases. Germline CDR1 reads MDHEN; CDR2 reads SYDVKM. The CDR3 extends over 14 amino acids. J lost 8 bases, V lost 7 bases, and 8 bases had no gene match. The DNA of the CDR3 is TGTGCCAGCACCAGGACAGGGGGCGAGGGTACGCAGTATTTT. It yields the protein CASTRTGGEGTQYF.

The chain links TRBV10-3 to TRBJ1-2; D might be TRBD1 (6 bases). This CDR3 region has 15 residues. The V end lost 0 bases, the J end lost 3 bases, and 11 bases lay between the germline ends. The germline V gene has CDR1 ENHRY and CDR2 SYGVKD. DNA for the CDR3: TGTGCCATCAGTGAGTCGCAGGGGCTGGACTATGGCTACACCTTC. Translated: CAISESQGLDYGYTF.

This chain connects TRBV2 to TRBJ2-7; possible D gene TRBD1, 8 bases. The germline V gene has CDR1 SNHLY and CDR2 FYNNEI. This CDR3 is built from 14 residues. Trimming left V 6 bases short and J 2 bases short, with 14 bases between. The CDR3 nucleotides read TGTGCCAGCAGGAGCGGGACAGGTCCCTACGAGCAGTACTTC. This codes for CASRSGTGPYEQYF.

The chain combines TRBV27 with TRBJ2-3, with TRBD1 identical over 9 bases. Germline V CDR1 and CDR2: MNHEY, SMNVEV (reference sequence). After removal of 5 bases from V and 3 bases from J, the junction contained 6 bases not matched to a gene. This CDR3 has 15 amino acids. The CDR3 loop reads CASSPRDRVTDTQYF. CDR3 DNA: TGTGCCAGCAGTCCAAGGGACAGGGTGACAGATACGCAGTATTTT.

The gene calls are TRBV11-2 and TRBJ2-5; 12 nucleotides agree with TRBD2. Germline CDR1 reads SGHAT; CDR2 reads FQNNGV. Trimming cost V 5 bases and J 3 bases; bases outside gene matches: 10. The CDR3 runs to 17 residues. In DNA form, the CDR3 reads TGTGCCAGCAGCCACGCTGGTAGACTAGCGGGGGAAGAGACCCAGTACTTC. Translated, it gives CASSHAGRLAGEETQYF.

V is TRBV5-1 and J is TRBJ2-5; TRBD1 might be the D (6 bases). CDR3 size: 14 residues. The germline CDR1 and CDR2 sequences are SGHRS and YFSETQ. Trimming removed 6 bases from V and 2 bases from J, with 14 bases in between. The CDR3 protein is CASTQAGQQETQYF. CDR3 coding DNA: TGCGCCAGCACCCAGGCCGGACAGCAAGAGACCCAGTACTTC.

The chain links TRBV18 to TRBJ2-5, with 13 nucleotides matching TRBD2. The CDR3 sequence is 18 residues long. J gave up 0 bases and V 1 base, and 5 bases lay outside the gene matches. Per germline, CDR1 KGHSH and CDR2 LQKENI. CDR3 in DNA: TGTGCCAGCTCACCACGACTAGCGGGGGGTTCGTACCAAGAGACCCAGTACTTC. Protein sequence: CASSPRLAGGSYQETQYF. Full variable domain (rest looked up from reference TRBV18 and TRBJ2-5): NAGVMQNPRHLVRRRGQEARLRCSPMKGHSHVYWYRQLPEEGLKFMVYLQKENIIDESGMPKERFSAEFPKEGPSILRIQQVVRGDSAAYFCASSPRLAGGSYQETQYFGPGTRLLVL.

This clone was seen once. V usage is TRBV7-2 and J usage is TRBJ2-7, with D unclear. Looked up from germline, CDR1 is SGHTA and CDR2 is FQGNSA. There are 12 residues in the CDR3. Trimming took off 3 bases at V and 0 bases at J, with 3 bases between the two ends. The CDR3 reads CASSFSSYEQYF. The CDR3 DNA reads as TGTGCCAGCAGCTTTAGCTCCTACGAGCAGTACTTC.

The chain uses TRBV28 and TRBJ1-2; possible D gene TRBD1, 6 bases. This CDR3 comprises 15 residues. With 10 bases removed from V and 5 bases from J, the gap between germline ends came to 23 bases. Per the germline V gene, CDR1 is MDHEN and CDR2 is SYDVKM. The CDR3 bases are TGTGCCACCTTCGCCTCAGGGGTTGACCGGTATGGCTACACCTTC. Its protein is CATFASGVDRYGYTF.

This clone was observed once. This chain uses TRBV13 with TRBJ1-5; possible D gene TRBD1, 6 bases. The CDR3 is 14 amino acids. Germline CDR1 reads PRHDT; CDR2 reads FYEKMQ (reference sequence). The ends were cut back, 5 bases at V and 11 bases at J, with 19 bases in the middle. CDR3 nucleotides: TGTGCCAGCAGCATCTTTGGGACACCTGAGGCCCAGCATTTT. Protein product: CASSIFGTPEAQHF.

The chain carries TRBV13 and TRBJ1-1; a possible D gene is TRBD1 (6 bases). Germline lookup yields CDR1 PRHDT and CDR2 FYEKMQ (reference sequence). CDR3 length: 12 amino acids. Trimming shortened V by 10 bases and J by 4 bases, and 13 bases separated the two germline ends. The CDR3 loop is CATGQSFTEAFF. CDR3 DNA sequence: TGTGCCACCGGACAGTCTTTCACTGAAGCTTTCTTT.

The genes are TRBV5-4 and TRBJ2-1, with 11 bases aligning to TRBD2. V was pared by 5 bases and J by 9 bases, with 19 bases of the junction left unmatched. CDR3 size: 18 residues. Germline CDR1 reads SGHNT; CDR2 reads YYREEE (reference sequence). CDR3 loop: CASRDESIGLAGGGEQFF. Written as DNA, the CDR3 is TGTGCCAGCAGGGATGAGAGTATTGGCCTAGCGGGAGGTGGTGAGCAGTTCTTC.